What follows is one T cell receptor beta chain and its context. Its antigen remains unidentified. Germline CDR1 is SQVTM and CDR2 is ANQGSEA. Trimming shortened V by 0 bases and J by 6 bases, and 8 bases separated the two germline ends. This CDR3 contains 12 residues. The data stem from a study of T cell responses to AZD1222 COVID-19 vaccine. Study information: Pooled samples include second doses given at about 4 or 12 weeks.

Repertoires were generated with immunoSEQ multiplex PCR, while TCRdb's copy carries only in-frame clones and drops some. Among more than 120,000 clones listed, around 93% were seen once. Whole-study results and caveats: Seropositive status at baseline applied to only five or six AZD1222 recipients.

The receptor was isolated from an adult in good health. This specimen was peripheral blood, taken on day 0 of AZD1222 vaccination. The chain recombines TRBV29-1 with TRBJ1-2; D perhaps matches TRBD1 (6 bases). In DNA form, the CDR3 reads TGCAGCGTTGAAGAGGGGGCGCATGGCTACACCTTC. Translating gives CSVEEGAHGYTF.